This T cell receptor beta chain derives from a study of regulatory T cells in long-lasting Graves disease. The CDR3 is 14 residues long. The V gene end was trimmed by 3 bases and the J gene end by 7 bases; junction bases not matched to a gene: 7. Germline CDR1 is GTSNPN and CDR2 is SVGIG (reference sequence). HTBI primers from iRepertoire and Arm-PCR of CDR3 regions yielded the TCR beta libraries. Using its own MiXCR run on the multiplex PCR reads, TCRdb lists one record per CDR3 protein. The table lists hundreds of thousands of distinct CDR3 sequences, around 12% of them singletons. Time point defined: newly diagnosed GD, antithyroid drugs for less than 3 months. Scientists built the TCR library using RNA that was extracted from PBMCs. These data were also reused for a study on T cells in Graves' hyperthyroidism and ophthalmopathy.

The sequences come from peripheral blood mononuclear cells (PBMCs), collected at new diagnosis, from a patient treated with antithyroid drugs. The sequence was obtained from a woman in her 30s with Graves disease. V usage is TRBV30 and J usage is TRBJ2-1, with 9 bases matching TRBD1. CDR3: CAWRGQGLGNEQFF. As DNA, the CDR3 is TGTGCCTGGAGGGGACAGGGATTAGGGAATGAGCAGTTCTTC.